Below, 9 T cell receptor beta chains from the same sample are listed, as sequenced in a study of T cells in women clearing cervical HPV infection. Measured with immunoSEQ multiplex PCR; TCRdb has only the in-frame clones, and not every one. Listed are 31,000 or so clones; 4.2% falls within the top ten. Source material: blood buffy coat. All receptors come from a woman between 18 and 75 years old with a cervical HPV16 infection that either progressed to CIN3+ or cleared (not recorded which).

CDR3 sequence: CASSEQGSNQPQHF. The part of the CDR3 DNA that was read is TGTGCCAGCTCCGAACAGGGAAGCAATCAGCCC. This sequence joins TRBV18 and TRBJ1-5, with D maybe TRBD1 (6 bases). The read finishes 3 residues shy of the CDR3 end, and the germline J gene is used to complete it. The V gene lost 6 bases and the J gene lost 1 base, with 10 bases spanning the gap. There are 14 residues in the CDR3. Germline V lookup: CDR1 KGHSH, CDR2 LQKENI. Filled out from reference TRBV18 and TRBJ1-5, the complete variable domain reads NAGVMQNPRHLVRRRGQEARLRCSPMKGHSHVYWYRQLPEEGLKFMVYLQKENIIDESGMPKERFSAEFPKEGPSILRIQQVVRGDSAAYFCASSEQGSNQPQHFGDGTRLSIL.

The part of the CDR3 DNA that was read is TGTGCCAGCAGCCACAGGATCCAAGAGACC. Amino acids: CASSHRIQET. The complete CDR3 sequence is CASSHRIQETQYF. The J gene is TRBJ2-5, the V gene TRBV5-6; maybe TRBD1 (5 bases). The read terminates 3 residues before the CDR3 end, so the remaining end is supplied by the germline J gene. This CDR3 region has 13 residues. The germline V gene has CDR1 SGHDT and CDR2 YYEEEE. Trimming left V 4 bases short and J 1 base short, with 8 bases between.

In regard to this clone: From the germline J gene comes the end of the CDR3, since the read stops 3 residues before it. The genes are TRBV9 and TRBJ2-7; D is perhaps TRBD2 (7 bases). The germline gives CDR1 SGDLS, CDR2 YYNGEE. Between the trimmed V and J ends, which lost 0 bases and 6 bases, there was a span of 10 bases. This CDR3 has 13 residues. Partial CDR3 DNA: TGTGCCAGCAGCGTAGGGGGGGGCTCCGAG. Residues: CASSVGGGSE. The entire CDR3 sequence reads CASSVGGGSEQYF.

As regards this clone: The read halts 3 residues ahead of the CDR3 end, with the missing end drawn from the germline J gene. The chain links TRBV7-2 to TRBJ2-2, with D maybe TRBD1 (6 bases). The length of the CDR3 is 14 residues. The germline gives CDR1 SGHTA, CDR2 FQGNSA. V lost 1 base and J 4 bases, leaving 7 bases between the germline ends. The sequenced part of the CDR3 DNA is TGTGCCAGCAGCTTAGACAGGGTCACCGGGGAG. Protein: CASSLDRVTGE. Given in full, the CDR3 is CASSLDRVTGELFF.

For this clone: Sequencing ends 3 residues short of the CDR3 end; the germline J gene provides the rest. The chain combines TRBV6-1 with TRBJ1-2; D is uncertain. Germline CDR1 is MNHNS and CDR2 is SASEGT. Trimming took off 3 bases at V and 0 bases at J, with 2 bases between the two ends. The CDR3 is made up of 12 amino acids. CDR3 amino acids: CASSDTNYGYTF. The covered CDR3 bases are TGTGCCAGCAGTGACACTAACTATGGC.

As for this clone: The read comes to an end 3 residues before the CDR3 does, leaving the germline J gene to fill in the end. The chain employs TRBV7-2 and TRBJ1-2; 10 bases agree with TRBD1. Germline CDR1 reads SGHTA; CDR2 reads FQGNSA. This CDR3 contains 15 residues. The chain's CDR3 is CASSLGTGGLGGYTF. Partial CDR3 DNA: TGTGCCAGCAGCTTAGGGACAGGGGGACTTGGGGGC.

Notes on this clone: The read stops 3 residues short of the end of the CDR3; the missing end is completed from the germline J gene. The chain is built from TRBV19 and TRBJ2-1, with TRBD2 as a possible D gene (6 bases). The CDR3 consists of 16 residues. Trimming took off 6 bases at V and 1 base at J, with 16 bases between the two ends. Per the germline V gene, CDR1 is LNHDA and CDR2 is SQIVND (reference sequence). CDR3 bases read: TGTGCCAGTAGCTCCCCATGGGCGGGATCCTACAATGAG. This gives the protein CASSSPWAGSYNE. The entire CDR3 protein reads CASSSPWAGSYNEQFF. Drawing the rest from reference TRBV19 and TRBJ2-1, the complete variable domain is DGGITQSPKYLFRKEGQNVTLSCEQNLNHDAMYWYRQDPGQGLRLIYYSQIVNDFQKGDIAEGYSVSREKKESFPLTVTSAQKNPTAFYLCASSSPWAGSYNEQFFGPGTRLTVL.

Regarding this clone: The CDR3 end falls 3 residues outside the read, so it is completed with the germline J gene. This rearrangement joins TRBV5-4 to TRBJ2-3, with D maybe TRBD1 (6 bases). CDR1 is SGHNT and CDR2 is YYREEE in the germline V gene (reference sequence). V gave up 4 bases and J gave up 0 bases, with 12 bases separating them. The CDR3 runs 15 residues. The sequenced CDR3 bases are TGTGCCAGCAGCCCCGGACAGACGAGCACAGATACG. This translates into CASSPGQTSTDT. The entire CDR3 reads CASSPGQTSTDTQYF.

A note on this clone: The read ends 3 residues shy of where the CDR3 ends; the end is completed using the germline J gene. The chain combines TRBV19 with TRBJ2-5; 7 bases fit TRBD1. This CDR3 has 13 residues. V lost 4 bases, J lost 5 bases, and 4 bases stayed unmatched. Germline-derived CDR1 and CDR2 are LNHDA and SQIVND (reference sequence). CDR3 DNA (partial): TGTGCCAGTAGTACACAGGGGTTGGAGACC. Translating gives CASSTQGLET. The complete CDR3 protein is CASSTQGLETQYF.